The text below deals with one T cell receptor (beta chain). The authors' processing: By means of reference gene primer amplification, nucleated cell counts were estimated. Profiling relied on immunoSEQ multiplex PCR, and the TCRdb table lists in-frame clones only, not all of them. Clonal size and the V and J genes are those of that table, whereas D and trimming came from the DNA. Here the sample spans about 120,000 clones, approximately 87% being singletons. The source of the sample is a study of blood T cell repertoires in COVID-19. Looking at the study overall: The origin of the acute and convalescent COVID-19 samples was the United States, Italy and Spain. T cells, B-cell-depleted T cells, or PBMCs provided the cDNA or gDNA that served as material.

The J segment lost 3 bases and the V segment lost 0 bases, leaving 2 bases of the junction unmatched. Germline CDR1 is MNHEY and CDR2 is SVGEGT. The CDR3 consists of 16 residues. Specimen: peripheral blood. This sequence was found in a woman aged 50 to 65 with acute or convalescent COVID-19. The rearrangement links TRBV6-2 or TRBV6-3 to TRBJ2-1; TRBD2 matches at 10 bases. The CDR3: CASSYSLAGDYNEQFF. The DNA of the CDR3 is TGTGCCAGCAGTTACTCTCTAGCGGGAGACTACAATGAGCAGTTCTTC.